These 30 T cell receptor beta chains were all obtained from the same sample, sequenced in a study of T cells in women clearing cervical HPV infection. Some clones are missing from TCRdb's copy, which holds only in-frame ones; the method was immunoSEQ multiplex PCR. Its clone listing holds about 37,000 clones. The sample comprised blood buffy coat. These receptors were obtained from a woman aged 18-69 years with a cervical HPV16 infection that either progressed to CIN3+ or cleared (not recorded which).

Regarding this clone: The read terminates 3 residues before the CDR3 end, so the remaining end is supplied by the germline J gene. This chain connects TRBV19 to TRBJ2-5; TRBD2 is a possible D gene (5 bases). Germline assignment: CDR1 LNHDA and CDR2 SQIVND (reference sequence). V shed 1 base and J shed 3 bases, with 9 bases lying between them. This CDR3 has 14 residues. CDR3 sequence: CASSIGTREETQYF. The CDR3 bases that were read are TGTGCCAGTAGTATAGGAACTAGGGAAGAGACC. The complete variable domain, with remaining parts taken from reference TRBV19 and TRBJ2-5, reads DGGITQSPKYLFRKEGQNVTLSCEQNLNHDAMYWYRQDPGQGLRLIYYSQIVNDFQKGDIAEGYSVSREKKESFPLTVTSAQKNPTAFYLCASSIGTREETQYFGPGTRLLVL.

Points on this clone: The missing CDR3 end, 3 residues past where the read stops, is filled in from the germline J gene. This chain connects TRBV5-6 to TRBJ1-4; 9 positions agree with TRBD1. With 2 bases clipped from V and 8 bases from J, the junction kept 7 bases outside the gene matches. This CDR3 has 15 residues. The V gene's germline CDR1 is SGHDT and CDR2 YYEEEE. The sequenced part of the CDR3 DNA is TGTGCCAGCAGCTTCTTGGGACAGGGTCCGGAAAAA. Encoded protein: CASSFLGQGPEK. The complete CDR3 sequence is CASSFLGQGPEKLFF. Drawing the rest from reference TRBV5-6 and TRBJ1-4, the complete variable domain is DAGVTQSPTHLIKTRGQQVTLRCSPKSGHDTVSWYQQALGQGPQFIFQYYEEEERQRGNFPDRFSGHQFPNYSSELNVNALLLGDSALYLCASSFLGQGPEKLFFGSGTQLSVL.

Concerning this clone: The read ends 3 residues before the CDR3 terminus; that terminus is restored from the germline J gene. The chain uses TRBV19 and TRBJ2-7, with 8 bases fitting TRBD1. In germline, CDR1 is LNHDA, CDR2 SQIVND (reference sequence). CDR3 length: 13 amino acids. After removal of 9 bases from V and 3 bases from J, the junction contained 7 bases not matched to a gene. This chain's CDR3 is CASTVGQGYEQYF. The sequenced part of the CDR3 DNA is TGTGCCAGCACTGTAGGACAGGGCTACGAG.

A word on this clone: The read gets to within 3 residues of the CDR3 end, and the germline J gene fills in the rest. This chain uses TRBV7-9 with TRBJ2-3; D may be TRBD1 (6 bases). This CDR3 has 13 amino acids. V lost 4 bases and J 6 bases, leaving 11 bases between the germline ends. The germline CDR1 and CDR2 sequences are SEHNR and FQNEAQ (reference sequence). The CDR3 is CASSSGTMDTQYF. The part of the CDR3 DNA that was read is TGTGCCAGCAGCTCAGGGACAATGGATACG.

Comment on this clone: The read finishes 3 residues shy of the CDR3 end, and the germline J gene is used to complete it. V and J are TRBV6-2 or TRBV6-3 and TRBJ2-7; 9 bases fit TRBD2. The CDR3 runs to 13 residues. V shed 10 bases and J 2 bases; nucleotides not matched to a gene: 6. CDR1 is MNHEY and CDR2 is SVGEGT in the germline V gene. CDR3 bases read: TGTGCCATACGGACTAGCGCAACCTACGAG. It is translated as CAIRTSATYE. The full CDR3 protein is CAIRTSATYEQYF.

For this clone: The read gets to within 3 residues of the CDR3 end, and the germline J gene fills in the rest. This chain joins TRBV29-1 and TRBJ1-1, with D maybe TRBD1 (5 bases). The V gene's germline CDR1 is SQVTM and CDR2 ANQGSEA. The CDR3 contains 14 residues. The V and J ends lost 4 bases and 2 bases respectively, with 14 bases between them. The CDR3 here is CSVALGHLNTEAFF. CDR3 bases read: TGCAGCGTTGCGCTCGGACACCTAAACACTGAA.

Regarding this clone: The read falls 3 residues short of the CDR3 end, and the missing part is taken from the germline J gene. The rearrangement joins TRBV5-1 to TRBJ2-2, with D hard to call. Germline V CDR1 and CDR2: SGHRS, YFSETQ. V was cut by 4 bases and J by 5 bases, with 15 bases left in between. The CDR3 sequence is 15 residues long. This CDR3 is CASSLVTRTTGELFF. The CDR3 DNA, read in part, is TGCGCCAGCAGCCTGGTTACGAGAACTACCGGGGAG.

Concerning this clone: The read ends 3 residues shy of where the CDR3 ends; the end is completed using the germline J gene. This sample also contains other DNA sequences that code for the same CDR3. J is TRBJ1-3 and V is TRBV7-2, with D possibly TRBD1 on 5 matching bases. Germline CDR1 is SGHTA and CDR2 is FQGNSA. V lost 4 bases and J 8 bases, leaving 15 bases between the germline ends. The CDR3 spans 14 residues. CDR3 DNA (partial): TGTGCCAGCAGCTATATTCGGGGGGTAGACACC. Translating gives CASSYIRGVDT. In full, the CDR3 is CASSYIRGVDTIYF.

As to this clone: The missing CDR3 end, 3 residues past where the read stops, is filled in from the germline J gene. This chain joins TRBV14 and TRBJ1-2, with 7 bases aligning to TRBD1. The CDR3 sequence is 16 residues long. Germline V gene lookup returns CDR1 SGHDN and CDR2 FVKESK. The CDR3 spells CASSHLTGKGAAGYTF. The CDR3 DNA, read in part, is TGTGCCAGCAGCCACCTCACCGGGAAGGGGGCGGCGGGC.

Concerning this clone itself: Read sequence stops 3 residues before the CDR3 end, and the germline J gene provides the missing end. V gene TRBV2 combines with J gene TRBJ1-2; the match to TRBD1 covers 10 bases. The CDR3 totals 13 residues. Germline CDR1 and CDR2: SNHLY and FYNNEI. The CDR3 reads CASRGDRGYGYTF. CDR3 DNA, as far as it was read: TGTGCCAGCAGGGGGGACAGGGGATACGGC.

Concerning this clone: The read stops 3 residues short of the end of the CDR3; the missing end is completed from the germline J gene. This rearrangement joins TRBV19 to TRBJ2-2; weak D call: TRBD1 (6 bases). This CDR3 comprises 16 residues. Germline V gene lookup returns CDR1 LNHDA and CDR2 SQIVND (reference sequence). The CDR3 sequence: CASSAPQGTYNSPLFF. Partial CDR3 DNA: TGTGCCAGTAGTGCACCACAGGGAACCTATAATTCACCG.

With regard to this clone: Read sequence stops 3 residues before the CDR3 end, and the germline J gene provides the missing end. The J gene is TRBJ2-2, the V gene TRBV5-1, with TRBD1 as a possible D gene (6 bases). Germline CDR1 reads SGHRS; CDR2 reads YFSETQ. The CDR3 is made up of 16 amino acids. The sequenced part of the CDR3 DNA is TGCGCCAGCAGCTTGAACTCAGGGGTTACTAATGAAAAG. Encoded protein: CASSLNSGVTNEK. Given in full, the CDR3 is CASSLNSGVTNEKLFF.

Comments on this clone: The observed sequence ends 3 residues before the CDR3 terminus, with the missing tail filled in from the germline J gene. V gene TRBV20-1 combines with J gene TRBJ2-5; 11 nucleotides line up with TRBD2. CDR1 DFQATT and CDR2 SNEGSKA come from the germline V gene (reference sequence). The CDR3 is 13 residues long. The J segment lost 6 bases and the V segment lost 3 bases, leaving 3 bases of the junction unmatched. CDR3 DNA (partial): TGCAGTGCTAGTAGCGGGGGGGCCAAGACC. Translation gives CSASSGGAKT. In full, the CDR3 is CSASSGGAKTQYF.

Notes on this clone: With the read ending 3 residues before the CDR3 end, the germline J gene is used to fill in that end. V is TRBV5-1 and J is TRBJ2-2; TRBD2 matches at 9 bases. Germline lookup yields CDR1 SGHRS and CDR2 YFSETQ. The CDR3 loop spans 15 amino acids. V gave up 6 bases and J gave up 6 bases; unmatched junction bases: 9. The CDR3: CASNFSPSGAGELFF. CDR3 bases read: TGCGCCAGCAACTTTTCCCCTAGCGGGGCCGGGGAG.

Note on this clone: The read terminates 3 residues ahead of where the CDR3 ends, so the germline J gene completes it. V is TRBV7-6 and J is TRBJ2-5; TRBD1 is a possible D gene (5 bases). The ends were cut back, 0 bases at V and 5 bases at J, with 10 bases in the middle. The germline V gene encodes CDR1 SGHVS and CDR2 FNYEAQ. CDR3 length: 14 amino acids. CDR3 DNA (partial): TGTGCCAGCAGCTTAGCGTCAGGGTCGGAGACC. It codes for CASSLASGSET. The CDR3 reads in full as CASSLASGSETQYF.

Notes on this clone: The read halts 3 residues ahead of the CDR3 end, with the missing end drawn from the germline J gene. The genes are TRBV7-9 and TRBJ1-4, with 8 bases fitting TRBD1. V was clipped by 6 bases and J by 10 bases; unmatched bases: 10. Per the germline V gene, CDR1 is SEHNR and CDR2 is FQNEAQ (reference sequence). This CDR3 has 14 residues. The sequenced part of the CDR3 DNA is TGTGCCAGCAGGCCGACAGGGGCGAGCGGAAAA. Translation: CASRPTGASGK. The complete CDR3 sequence is CASRPTGASGKLFF. Variable domain in full (rest from reference TRBV7-9 and TRBJ1-4): DTGVSQNPRHKITKRGQNVTFRCDPISEHNRLYWYRQTLGQGPEFLTYFQNEAQLEKSRLLSDRFSAERPKGSFSTLEIQRTEQGDSAMYLCASRPTGASGKLFFGSGTQLSVL.

A note on this clone: The sequenced fragment ends 3 residues before the CDR3 boundary, so the rest is inferred from the germline J gene. The chain recombines TRBV29-1 with TRBJ1-2; D is undetermined. Germline CDR1 and CDR2: SQVTM and ANQGSEA. Trimming removed 4 bases from V and 6 bases from J, with 12 bases in between. The CDR3 consists of 12 residues. The CDR3 DNA, read in part, is TGCAGCGTTGCTACCTTGAAGAATGGC. This encodes CSVATLKNG. The full CDR3 reads CSVATLKNGYTF. The full variable domain, in which reference TRBV29-1 and TRBJ1-2 provide the parts outside the CDR3, is SAVISQKPSRDICQRGTSLTIQCQVDSQVTMMFWYRQQPGQSLTLIATANQGSEATYESGFVIDKFPISRPNLTFSTLTVSNMSPEDSSIYLCSVATLKNGYTFGSGTRLTVV.

Points on this clone: Read sequence stops 3 residues before the CDR3 end, and the germline J gene provides the missing end. The sample has other DNA sequences that encode this CDR3 too. The V call is TRBV13, the J call TRBJ1-3; D perhaps matches TRBD1 (6 bases). Per germline, CDR1 PRHDT and CDR2 FYEKMQ (reference sequence). The CDR3 totals 13 residues. Trimming pared 6 bases from V and 4 bases from J, leaving 10 bases between. CDR3 sequence: CASRMDRGNTIYF. The CDR3 bases that were read are TGTGCCAGCAGAATGGACAGAGGAAACACC. Based on the CDR3 plus reference TRBV13 and TRBJ1-3, the full variable domain is AAGVIQSPRHLIKEKRETATLKCYPIPRHDTVYWYQQGPGQDPQFLISFYEKMQSDKGSIPDRFSAQQFSDYHSELNMSSLELGDSALYFCASRMDRGNTIYFGEGSWLTVV.

The CDR3 spells CASSLGGTLNTIYF. Incomplete CDR3 DNA: TGTGCCAGCAGCTTAGGAGGCACCTTGAACACC. This chain connects TRBV7-9 to TRBJ1-3; the D is unclear. The CDR3 is cut off 3 residues early in the read; its end comes from the germline J gene. V was cut by 1 base and J by 7 bases, with 11 bases left in between. The CDR3 is 14 amino acids. Germline assignment: CDR1 SEHNR and CDR2 FQNEAQ (reference sequence).

A word on this clone: The read terminates 3 residues ahead of where the CDR3 ends, so the germline J gene completes it. V usage is TRBV16 and J usage is TRBJ1-4; 11 nucleotides agree with TRBD1. CDR1 and CDR2 from the germline V gene are KGHSY and FQNENV. J lost 7 bases, V lost 4 bases, and 8 bases had no gene match. The CDR3 has 16 amino acids. The CDR3 sequence: CASSPRAGTGGEKLFF. The covered CDR3 bases are TGTGCCAGCAGCCCCCGGGCCGGGACAGGGGGTGAAAAA.

Concerning this clone: At one of its ends the junction is not consistent with the germline gene, which may arise from a read error. The read is 3 residues too short to cover the CDR3 end, so that end is filled in from the germline J gene. The same CDR3 also results from other DNA sequences found in this sample. This chain uses TRBV30 with TRBJ1-3; 9 bases align to TRBD1. The CDR3 runs to 13 residues. CDR1 is GTSNPN and CDR2 is SVGIG in the germline V gene (reference sequence). The CDR3 is CAWSMTGGNTIYF. The sequenced part of the CDR3 DNA is TGTGCCTGGAGCATGACAGGGGGGAACACT. The full variable domain, rest sourced from reference TRBV30 and TRBJ1-3, is SQTIHQWPATLVQPVGSPLSLECTVEGTSNPNLYWYRQAAGRGLQLLFYSVGIGQISSEVPQNLSASRPQDRQFILSSKKLLLSDSGFYLCAWSMTGGNTIYFGEGSWLTVV.

As concerns this clone: The sequence runs out 3 residues before the end of the CDR3; the remainder is reconstructed from the germline J gene. This chain connects TRBV19 to TRBJ2-5; 8 nucleotides align to TRBD2. Germline V gene data show CDR1 as LNHDA and CDR2 as SQIVND (reference sequence). The CDR3 sequence is 15 residues long. The J segment lost 2 bases and the V segment lost 4 bases, leaving 6 bases of the junction unmatched. CDR3: CASSRGLAGQETQYF. The sequenced CDR3 bases are TGTGCCAGTAGTAGAGGACTAGCTGGACAAGAGACC.

Comment on this clone: The read ends 3 residues shy of where the CDR3 ends; the end is completed using the germline J gene. The chain uses TRBV19 and TRBJ1-6, with 8 bases identical to TRBD1. Germline V gene lookup returns CDR1 LNHDA and CDR2 SQIVND (reference sequence). Trimming at V came to 4 bases and at J to 5 bases, leaving 7 bases not matched to a gene. CDR3 size: 16 residues. Here the CDR3 reads CASSTVTGVNNSPLHF. The CDR3 DNA, read in part, is TGTGCCAGTAGTACAGTGACAGGGGTCAATAATTCACCC. Using reference TRBV19 and TRBJ1-6 for the parts outside the CDR3, the full variable domain is DGGITQSPKYLFRKEGQNVTLSCEQNLNHDAMYWYRQDPGQGLRLIYYSQIVNDFQKGDIAEGYSVSREKKESFPLTVTSAQKNPTAFYLCASSTVTGVNNSPLHFGNGTRLTVT.

Points on this clone: The CDR3 goes on 3 residues after the read ends, and that part is filled in from the germline J gene. This chain links TRBV7-3 with TRBJ2-5; 8 bases align to TRBD2. This CDR3 has 14 residues. The V and J ends lost 5 bases and 5 bases, in that order; junction bases with no gene match: 7. Germline loops: CDR1 SGHTA, CDR2 FQGTGA. CDR3 region: CASSPSGGLETQYF. CDR3 DNA (partial): TGTGCCAGCAGCCCCAGCGGGGGTCTCGAGACC.

Note on this clone: The observed sequence ends 3 residues before the CDR3 terminus, with the missing tail filled in from the germline J gene. This same CDR3 is encoded by further DNA sequences in the sample. The chain recombines TRBV7-6 with TRBJ1-3; maybe TRBD1 (6 bases). Germline V gene data show CDR1 as SGHVS and CDR2 as FNYEAQ. The CDR3 is 12 residues long. The sequenced part of the CDR3 DNA is TGTGCCAGCAGCAAATCTACAGGGTCG. It codes for CASSKSTGS. The whole CDR3 sequence reads CASSKSTGSIYF. The full variable domain, in which reference TRBV7-6 and TRBJ1-3 provide the parts outside the CDR3, is GAGVSQSPRYKVTKRGQDVALRCDPISGHVSLYWYRQALGQGPEFLTYFNYEAQQDKSGLPNDRFSAERPEGSISTLTIQRTEQRDSAMYRCASSKSTGSIYFGEGSWLTVV.

Notes on this clone: The read gets to within 3 residues of the CDR3 end, and the germline J gene fills in the rest. The J gene is TRBJ1-6, the V gene TRBV2; 8 nucleotides match TRBD1. The CDR3 is made up of 13 amino acids. CDR1 and CDR2 from the germline V gene are SNHLY and FYNNEI. The V segment lost 6 bases and the J segment 7 bases; nucleotides outside the gene matches: 2. The part of the CDR3 DNA that was read is TGTGCCAGCAGCTACAGGGGGAATTCACCC. It specifies CASSYRGNSP. The whole CDR3 reads CASSYRGNSPLHF.

Remarks on this clone: The CDR3 extends 3 residues past the end of the read, so its final part is completed from the germline J gene. The chain combines TRBV11-3 with TRBJ2-3; 8 nucleotides match TRBD1. The germline V gene has CDR1 SGHNT and CDR2 YENEEA. The CDR3 has 14 amino acids. Trimming at V came to 3 bases and at J to 4 bases, leaving 3 bases not matched to a gene. CDR3 residues: CASSLTQGADTQYF. Incomplete CDR3 DNA: TGTGCCAGCAGCTTGACACAGGGGGCAGATACG.

CDR3 sequence reads: CASSPIGSNQPQHF. Incomplete CDR3 DNA: TGTGCCAGCAGCCCTATCGGGAGCAATCAGCCC. The chain is built from TRBV7-8 and TRBJ1-5, with D unresolved. The CDR3 end is not reached by the read, which stops 3 residues before it; the germline J gene fills it in. The CDR3 extends over 14 amino acids. The V gene lost 5 bases and the J gene lost 1 base, with 9 bases spanning the gap. CDR1 SGHVS and CDR2 FQNEAQ come from the germline V gene.

Details on this clone: The CDR3 extends 3 residues past the end of the read, so its final part is completed from the germline J gene. The chain carries TRBV7-2 and TRBJ1-2; no firm D call. CDR3 length equals 12 residues. Germline V gene data show CDR1 as SGHTA and CDR2 as FQGNSA. The CDR3 region is CASSFSVFGYTF. The CDR3 bases that were read are TGTGCCAGCAGCTTTTCGGTATTCGGC. Full variable domain (rest looked up from reference TRBV7-2 and TRBJ1-2): GAGVSQSPSNKVTEKGKDVELRCDPISGHTALYWYRQSLGQGLEFLIYFQGNSAPDKSGLPSDRFSAERTGGSVSTLTIQRTQQEDSAVYLCASSFSVFGYTFGSGTRLTVV.

The CDR3 loop is CASSLLTGTGDGQYF. The sequenced CDR3 bases are TGTGCCAGCAGCTTGTTGACCGGGACAGGGGATGGT. The rearrangement links TRBV7-9 to TRBJ2-4, with 10 positions matching TRBD1. The CDR3 extends 3 residues past the end of the read, so its final part is completed from the germline J gene. Germline V gene lookup returns CDR1 SEHNR and CDR2 FQNEAQ (reference sequence). The CDR3 has 15 residues.